The entry below gives a single T cell receptor beta chain sequence along with its context. After removal of 3 bases from V and 7 bases from J, the junction contained 1 base not matched to a gene. Germline CDR1 LGHNA, CDR2 YSLEER. The CDR3 contains 14 residues. Likely unrecorded immune exposures existed in these nominally healthy donors. 13 Jbeta primers and 60 Vbeta primers were used for the PCR. Only in-frame clones appear in the TCRdb table, and some are missing; sequencing was by immunoSEQ multiplex PCR. The repertoire holds roughly 59,000 clones, approximately 70% seen once, with less than 20% in the top ten. The data derive from a study of cytomegalovirus exposure and HLA in healthy donors. As for the study in general: The early release's HLA-typed donors yielded 65 million to 85 million unique TCRs.

This TCR was recovered from a man aged 40-49 years in good health and CMV-seropositive. The chain uses TRBV4-3 and TRBJ2-1; 12 nucleotides align to TRBD2. Source material: PBMCs. The chain's CDR3 is CASSQLAGGNEQFF. The CDR3 nucleotides are TGCGCCAGCAGCCAGCTAGCGGGGGGGAATGAGCAGTTCTTC.